The T cell receptor (beta chain) under discussion was sequenced for a study of control samples from healthy donors and cancer patients. CDR1 and CDR2 from the germline V gene are SGHRS and YFSETQ. Germline trimming cut 4 bases from V and 0 bases from J; bases unmatched to any gene: 7. The CDR3 is 16 residues long. Only in-frame clones appear in the TCRdb table, and some are missing; sequencing was by immunoSEQ multiplex PCR. The top ten hold 2% of the sample, which has approximately 180,000 clones, approximately 91% seen once. This receptor was identified in a woman in her 40s in good health. The gene calls are TRBV5-1 and TRBJ2-1, with 7 bases fitting TRBD1. The sequencing input was blood. The CDR3 DNA reads TGCGCCAGCAGCGACACAGGGGACAGCTCCTACAATGAGCAGTTCTTC. Its protein is CASSDTGDSSYNEQFF.